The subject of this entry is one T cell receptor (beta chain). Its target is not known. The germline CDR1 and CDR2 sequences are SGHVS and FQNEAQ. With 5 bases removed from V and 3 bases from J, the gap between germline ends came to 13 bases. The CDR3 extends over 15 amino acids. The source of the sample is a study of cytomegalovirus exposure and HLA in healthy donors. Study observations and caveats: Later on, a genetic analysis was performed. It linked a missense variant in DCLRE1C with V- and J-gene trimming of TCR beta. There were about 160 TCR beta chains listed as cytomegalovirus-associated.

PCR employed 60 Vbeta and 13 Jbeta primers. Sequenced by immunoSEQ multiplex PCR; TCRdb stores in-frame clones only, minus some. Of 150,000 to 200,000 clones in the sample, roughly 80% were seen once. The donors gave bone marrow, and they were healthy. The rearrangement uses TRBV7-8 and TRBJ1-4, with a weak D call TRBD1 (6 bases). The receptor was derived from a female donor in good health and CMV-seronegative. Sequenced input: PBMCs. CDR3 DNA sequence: TGTGCCAGCAGCGCCTACAGGGTCCCTAATGAAAAACTGTTTTTT. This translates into CASSAYRVPNEKLFF.